The 28 T cell receptor beta chains given below trace back to one sample, sequenced in a study of cytomegalovirus exposure and HLA in healthy donors. Use of 60 Vbeta and 13 Jbeta primers characterized the PCR. Assay: immunoSEQ multiplex PCR; the TCRdb copy retains only in-frame clones and omits some. This table has around 130,000 clones, around three quarters appearing once. The specimen sequenced was PBMCs. Source of these receptors: a male donor in good health and CMV-seronegative.

The V call is TRBV4-3, the J call TRBJ2-1; D may be TRBD2 (6 bases). The CDR3 runs to 15 residues. V was trimmed by 1 base and J by 10 bases, leaving 17 bases between them. CDR1 and CDR2 from the germline V gene are LGHNA and YSLEER. The CDR3 loop is CASSQVGTGNTEQFF. The CDR3 nucleotides read TGCGCCAGCAGCCAAGTCGGGACTGGCAATACAGAGCAGTTCTTC.

The gene calls are TRBV10-1 and TRBJ2-1; the match to TRBD2 covers 7 bases. The CDR3 runs 15 residues. CDR1 is WNHNN and CDR2 is SYGVQD in the germline V gene (reference sequence). Trimming at V came to 3 bases and at J to 8 bases, leaving 10 bases not matched to a gene. As DNA, the CDR3 is TGCGCCAGCAGTGACTCGCGGGAGAGGGGCGATGAGCAGTTCTTC. This translates into CASSDSRERGDEQFF.

A few counts support this clone. CDR3 in amino acids: CASSEFGAGYTF. CDR3 nucleotides: TGTGCCAGCAGTGAATTTGGGGCCGGCTACACCTTC. The genes are TRBV25-1 and TRBJ1-2; TRBD1 is a possible D gene (5 bases). CDR3 size: 12 residues. Germline V gene lookup returns CDR1 MGHDK and CDR2 SYGVNS. The V end was cut by 1 base, the J end by 8 bases, with 8 bases between.

The J gene is TRBJ2-7, the V gene TRBV5-4; a weak D match, TRBD1 (5 bases). The CDR3 is 14 amino acids. Germline values: CDR1 SGHNT, CDR2 YYREEE (reference sequence). Trimming stripped 0 bases from V and 6 bases from J, with 13 bases between. Written as DNA, the CDR3 is TGTGCCAGCAGCTTGGTGGACATTAGTGCCGAGCAGTACTTC. Residues: CASSLVDISAEQYF.

The V call is TRBV5-1, the J call TRBJ1-4; a weak D match, TRBD1 (6 bases). The CDR3 contains 14 residues. The germline CDR1 and CDR2 sequences are SGHRS and YFSETQ. Trimming cost V 1 base and J 2 bases, with 6 bases left between them. CDR3: CASSLQGTNEKLFF. The CDR3 DNA reads TGCGCCAGCAGCTTGCAGGGGACTAATGAAAAACTGTTTTTT.

Points on this clone: The junction departs from germline at one end; a sequencing error may be responsible. This chain connects TRBV7-9 to TRBJ1-6, with D perhaps matching TRBD1 (6 bases). The CDR3 loop spans 18 amino acids. CDR1 SEHNR and CDR2 FQNEAQ come from the germline V gene (reference sequence). The CDR3 DNA reads as TGTTCCAGCAGCTTGCGGGGGGGCTCTGGGGTAATCTATTCACCCCTCCACTTT. Encoded protein: CSSSLRGGSGVIYSPLHF.

With regard to this clone: One end of the junction is discordant with germline, which a read error may explain. Other nucleotide sequences from this sample produce the same CDR3. The J gene is TRBJ1-2, the V gene TRBV2; tentatively, D is TRBD1 (5 bases). The CDR3 loop spans 14 amino acids. The germline V gene encodes CDR1 SNHLY and CDR2 FYNNEI. CDR3 loop: CASSELTGYYGYTF. The CDR3 bases are TGTGCCAGCAGTGAACTCACAGGCTACTATGGCTACACTTTC.

The V and J genes are TRBV19 and TRBJ2-5; 13 positions agree with TRBD2. The germline CDR1 and CDR2 sequences are LNHDA and SQIVND (reference sequence). Trimming cost V 7 bases and J 1 base; bases outside gene matches: 12. CDR3 length: 18 residues. The DNA of the CDR3 is TGTGCCAGTACCCCCCAACGCCGACTAGCGGGGGGCCAAGAGACCCAGTACTTC. It encodes CASTPQRRLAGGQETQYF.

This clone was seen a single time. The chain links TRBV6-5 to TRBJ1-2; 9 nucleotides line up with TRBD1. This CDR3 has 14 amino acids. CDR1 is MNHEY, CDR2 SVGAGI, per germline. The V and J ends lost 5 bases and 5 bases, in that order; junction bases with no gene match: 6. CDR3 region: CASSLQGAQYGYTF. CDR3 in DNA: TGTGCCAGCAGTCTACAGGGGGCGCAGTATGGCTACACCTTC.

The chain recombines TRBV7-6 with TRBJ2-1; D perhaps matches TRBD2 (6 bases). Germline loops: CDR1 SGHVS, CDR2 FNYEAQ. The CDR3 is made up of 20 amino acids. Between the trimmed V and J ends, which lost 2 bases and 3 bases, there was a span of 26 bases. CDR3 coding DNA: TGTGCCAGCAGCTTAATCCGGGCGGGGCTAAATCGAAAGGACTACAATGAGCAGTTCTTC. Protein product: CASSLIRAGLNRKDYNEQFF.

The chain uses TRBV4-2 and TRBJ2-3, with a possible D match to TRBD2 (7 bases). CDR3 length: 16 residues. CDR1 is LGHNA and CDR2 is YNFKEQ in the germline V gene. V gave up 1 base and J gave up 2 bases, with 13 bases separating them. Written as DNA, the CDR3 is TGTGCCAGCAGCCAAGGGGAGGGGGGGCACACAGATACGCAGTATTTT. This codes for CASSQGEGGHTDTQYF.

The genes are TRBV5-4 and TRBJ2-7; D might be TRBD1 (6 bases). Trimming took off 6 bases at V and 0 bases at J, with 13 bases between the two ends. CDR3 size: 14 residues. CDR1 and CDR2 (germline): SGHNT, YYREEE (reference sequence). The CDR3 is CASKDSDSSYEQYF. DNA of the CDR3: TGTGCCAGCAAGGACAGCGATAGCTCCTACGAGCAGTACTTC.

There are a few counts of this clone. CDR3 protein: CASSEAPGESTEAFF. The CDR3 DNA follows: TGTGCCAGCAGTGAAGCGCCCGGGGAGAGCACTGAAGCTTTCTTT. The gene calls are TRBV6-1 and TRBJ1-1, with D unresolved. The CDR3 loop spans 15 amino acids. V lost 0 bases and J lost 4, with 12 bases in between. Germline CDR1 MNHNS, CDR2 SASEGT.

DNA of the CDR3: TGTGCCAGCAGCGTCCGGGACAGGAACGAGTTAGGCTCCTACAATGAGCAGTTCTTC. This encodes CASSVRDRNELGSYNEQFF. V gene TRBV7-6 combines with J gene TRBJ2-1, with 8 bases lining up with TRBD1. Germline V CDR1 and CDR2: SGHVS, FNYEAQ. V lost 5 bases and J lost 0; bases outside the gene matches: 15. This CDR3 spans 19 amino acids.

The rearrangement links TRBV27 to TRBJ1-2; 7 bases fit TRBD1. V lost 4 bases to trimming and J lost 4 bases; unmatched junction nucleotides: 9. Germline CDR1 MNHEY, CDR2 SMNVEV (reference sequence). The CDR3 runs to 15 residues. The CDR3 reads CASSWGKQGLYGYTF. DNA of the CDR3: TGTGCCAGCAGTTGGGGAAAACAGGGGCTCTATGGCTACACCTTC.

The V gene is TRBV7-2, the J gene TRBJ2-2, with TRBD1 matching over 7 bases. The V gene's germline CDR1 is SGHTA and CDR2 FQGNSA. The V segment lost 5 bases and the J segment 4 bases; nucleotides outside the gene matches: 10. This CDR3 has 16 amino acids. The CDR3 sequence: CASSLRQGGSTGELFF. The CDR3 nucleotides are TGTGCCAGCAGCCTCCGACAGGGCGGGTCCACCGGGGAGCTGTTTTTT.

A few counts support this clone. This rearrangement joins TRBV7-3 to TRBJ1-1, with 7 bases fitting TRBD1. CDR3 length: 14 residues. The germline V gene has CDR1 SGHTA and CDR2 FQGTGA. The V segment lost 4 bases and the J segment 3 bases; nucleotides outside the gene matches: 5. CDR3: CASSSGGGDTEAFF. CDR3 coding DNA: TGTGCCAGCAGCTCAGGGGGTGGGGACACTGAAGCTTTCTTT.

This sequence joins TRBV10-3 and TRBJ2-1, with TRBD2 identical over 11 bases. Germline values: CDR1 ENHRY, CDR2 SYGVKD. The CDR3 runs 16 residues. Germline trimming cut 2 bases from V and 7 bases from J; bases unmatched to any gene: 7. This CDR3 reads CAISETSGSGGNEQFF. DNA for the CDR3: TGTGCCATCAGTGAGACTAGCGGGAGCGGGGGGAATGAGCAGTTCTTC.

The gene calls are TRBV7-9 and TRBJ1-1, with D uncertain. This CDR3 comprises 14 residues. The germline V and J ends were trimmed by 1 base and 1 base, with 7 bases remaining between them. The germline gives CDR1 SEHNR, CDR2 FQNEAQ (reference sequence). This CDR3 is CASSLGGPNTEAFF. The CDR3 bases are TGTGCCAGCAGCTTAGGCGGCCCGAACACTGAAGCTTTCTTT.

The chain recombines TRBV10-3 with TRBJ1-2, with 8 nucleotides matching TRBD1. Trimming at V came to 6 bases and at J to 4 bases, leaving 7 bases not matched to a gene. Per the germline V gene, CDR1 is ENHRY and CDR2 is SYGVKD. The CDR3 runs 14 residues. The CDR3 region is CAIRLTGDVYGYTF. CDR3 bases: TGTGCCATCAGGTTGACAGGGGATGTCTATGGCTACACCTTC.

CDR3 nucleotide sequence: TGTGCCAGCAGCGTCGGACAGGGGGCAGGTGACACTGAAGCTTTCTTT. Protein sequence: CASSVGQGAGDTEAFF. V is TRBV9 and J is TRBJ1-1; 11 bases line up with TRBD1. The CDR3 consists of 16 residues. Germline V gene lookup returns CDR1 SGDLS and CDR2 YYNGEE. Trimming at V came to 2 bases and at J to 3 bases, leaving 6 bases not matched to a gene.

The rearrangement links TRBV6-6 to TRBJ1-1; possibly TRBD1 for D (6 bases). Germline V gives CDR1 MNHNY, CDR2 SVGAGI (reference sequence). The CDR3 spans 15 residues. V was pared by 6 bases and J by 0 bases, with 14 bases between. Here the CDR3 reads CASSSRGRMNTEAFF. CDR3 DNA sequence: TGTGCCAGCAGCTCCAGGGGAAGAATGAACACTGAAGCTTTCTTT.

The chain links TRBV10-1 to TRBJ2-2, with D unresolved. The CDR3 loop spans 13 amino acids. Germline CDR1 reads WNHNN; CDR2 reads SYGVQD (reference sequence). The germline V and J ends were trimmed by 5 bases and 5 bases, with 9 bases remaining between them. CDR3 nucleotides: TGCGCCAGCAGTCGGGTCGTAACCGGGGAGCTGTTTTTT. This codes for CASSRVVTGELFF.

This sequence joins TRBV5-8 and TRBJ2-3; 14 bases are shared with TRBD2. The CDR3 runs 16 residues. The V segment lost 5 bases and the J segment 4 bases; nucleotides outside the gene matches: 6. From germline, CDR1 is SGHTS and CDR2 YDEGEE. The CDR3 reads CASSQGLAGVPDTQYF. The CDR3 DNA follows: TGTGCCAGCAGTCAGGGACTAGCGGGAGTCCCAGATACGCAGTATTTT.

The chain uses TRBV7-2 and TRBJ1-2; D gene uncertain. There are 13 residues in the CDR3. Trimming pared 3 bases from V and 8 bases from J, leaving 13 bases between. Germline CDR1 reads SGHTA; CDR2 reads FQGNSA. The CDR3 loop reads CASSFGAREGYTF. CDR3 DNA: TGTGCCAGCAGCTTCGGAGCGAGGGAAGGCTACACCTTC.

This clone was counted a few times. The J gene is TRBJ2-3, the V gene TRBV14; 12 bases match TRBD2. V lost 1 base to trimming and J lost 2 bases; unmatched junction nucleotides: 7. Germline CDR1 reads SGHDN; CDR2 reads FVKESK. The CDR3 runs 18 residues. CDR3 in DNA: TGTGCCAGCAGCCAAGGCCTGACTAGCGGGGGACTCACAGATACGCAGTATTTT. This gives the protein CASSQGLTSGGLTDTQYF.

This chain uses TRBV5-6 with TRBJ1-1; TRBD1 is a possible D gene (6 bases). Germline CDR1 SGHDT, CDR2 YYEEEE. The CDR3 runs 12 residues. V lost 1 base and J lost 9, with 10 bases in between. The CDR3 spells CASSLYREKAFF. CDR3 nucleotide sequence: TGTGCCAGCAGCTTGTACAGGGAGAAAGCTTTCTTT.

This clone was observed a single time. The chain links TRBV30 to TRBJ2-5; 8 bases are a match to TRBD2. There are 14 residues in the CDR3. J lost 5 bases, V lost 0 bases, and 5 bases had no gene match. Germline-derived CDR1 and CDR2 are GTSNPN and SVGIG (reference sequence). CDR3 amino acids: CAWSVPGGEETQYF. In DNA, the CDR3 is TGTGCCTGGAGTGTACCGGGAGGGGAGGAGACCCAGTACTTC.